One sample yielded the 26 T cell receptor beta chains listed below, sequenced in a study of cytomegalovirus exposure and HLA in healthy donors. The study ran its PCR with 60 Vbeta and 13 Jbeta primers. TCRdb keeps only in-frame clones here, not all; method: immunoSEQ multiplex PCR. The sample shows about 150,000 clones, around 65% of them seen only once. The sequenced sample consisted of PBMCs. These receptors all stem from a woman aged 25 to 39 in good health and CMV-seropositive.

The chain recombines TRBV6-1 with TRBJ2-3, with TRBD2 matching 7 bases. With V trimmed by 5 bases and J by 0 bases, 5 bases remained unmatched. The CDR3 has 15 amino acids. Germline-derived CDR1 and CDR2 are MNHNS and SASEGT. The CDR3 is CASSSSGTSTDTQYF. Here the CDR3 DNA reads TGTGCCAGCAGTTCCAGCGGGACCAGCACAGATACGCAGTATTTT.

The gene calls are TRBV6-5 and TRBJ2-6; D unclear. Germline V lookup: CDR1 MNHEY, CDR2 SVGAGI. CDR3 size: 15 residues. Trimming pared 5 bases from V and 0 bases from J, leaving 8 bases between. In DNA, the CDR3 is TGTGCCAGCAGTCAAAAGAGCTCTGGGGCCAACGTCCTGACTTTC. Translated: CASSQKSSGANVLTF.

This clone was detected only a few times. The V and J genes are TRBV5-1 and TRBJ2-7, with 8 bases that match TRBD1. The V gene end was trimmed by 4 bases and the J gene end by 3 bases; junction bases not matched to a gene: 12. The CDR3 totals 16 residues. In germline, CDR1 is SGHRS, CDR2 YFSETQ. The CDR3 coding sequence is TGCGCCAGCAGCAATTCTCAGGGGGCGTTAATCTACGAGCAGTACTTC. Protein: CASSNSQGALIYEQYF.

J is TRBJ1-2 and V is TRBV6-1; 9 positions agree with TRBD1. Trimming at V came to 8 bases and at J to 5 bases, leaving 6 bases not matched to a gene. Germline V gene sequence: CDR1 MNHNS, CDR2 SASEGT. The CDR3 length is 13 residues. CDR3 sequence reads: CASGPQGAYGYTF. The CDR3 DNA is TGTGCCAGCGGCCCACAGGGGGCGTATGGCTACACCTTC.

The gene calls are TRBV6-6 and TRBJ2-1, with 7 bases that match TRBD1. V lost 3 bases and J lost 5; bases outside the gene matches: 4. The CDR3 length is 14 residues. Germline V gene data show CDR1 as MNHNY and CDR2 as SVGAGI (reference sequence). The chain's CDR3 is CASSYDRVNNEQFF. The DNA of the CDR3 is TGTGCCAGCAGTTATGACAGGGTAAACAATGAGCAGTTCTTC.

The J gene is TRBJ2-5, the V gene TRBV10-2, with 8 bases aligning to TRBD1. CDR1 WSHSY and CDR2 SAAADI come from the germline V gene. V shed 4 bases and J 5 bases; nucleotides not matched to a gene: 9. This CDR3 comprises 15 residues. Here the CDR3 DNA reads TGCGCCAGCAGTGGGATAGGGACAGGTCGGGAGACCCAGTACTTC. This sequence encodes CASSGIGTGRETQYF.

The V call is TRBV6-4, the J call TRBJ1-1, with 7 bases that match TRBD1. Germline lookup yields CDR1 MRHNA and CDR2 SNTAGT. V dropped 3 bases and J dropped 1; count of bases not matched to a gene: 11. The CDR3 has 17 residues. DNA for the CDR3: TGTGCCAGCAGTGAACGCCCGAGGGGGCGAGGGAACACTGAAGCTTTCTTT. Its protein product is CASSERPRGRGNTEAFF.

The J gene is TRBJ2-7, the V gene TRBV5-1; 12 bases line up with TRBD2. Trimming removed 1 base from V and 6 bases from J; junction bases left unmatched: 11. Germline loops: CDR1 SGHRS, CDR2 YFSETQ. CDR3 length equals 17 residues. The CDR3 nucleotides are TGCGCCAGCAGCTTGATCCAACTAGCGGGAGGAATAGGCGAGCAGTACTTC. Translated, it gives CASSLIQLAGGIGEQYF.

J is TRBJ2-5 and V is TRBV7-3; 9 bases align to TRBD1. The germline V gene has CDR1 SGHTA and CDR2 FQGTGA. This CDR3 has 15 amino acids. The V and J ends lost 4 bases and 1 base, in that order; junction bases with no gene match: 4. The CDR3 DNA is TGTGCCAGCAGCTCCGGGACAGGGAGCCAAGAGACCCAGTACTTC. This encodes CASSSGTGSQETQYF.

The chain employs TRBV11-3 and TRBJ2-1, with a possible D match to TRBD2 (6 bases). Between the trimmed V and J ends, which lost 3 bases and 0 bases, there was a span of 15 bases. Germline loops: CDR1 SGHNT, CDR2 YENEEA. This CDR3 region has 17 residues. This chain's CDR3 is CASSLLTSSLSYNEQFF. The CDR3 coding sequence is TGTGCCAGCAGCTTGCTTACTAGCTCCCTCTCCTACAATGAGCAGTTCTTC.

This clone was detected a few times. The rearrangement links TRBV15 to TRBJ1-2; 7 nucleotides align to TRBD1. In germline, CDR1 is LNHNV, CDR2 YYDKDF (reference sequence). The CDR3 sequence is 13 residues long. V lost 1 base, J lost 8 bases, and 4 bases stayed unmatched. The CDR3 coding sequence is TGTGCCACCAGCAGAGGGGGGACAGAGGGCTACACCTTC. It is translated as CATSRGGTEGYTF.

The count of this clone is one. The chain has TRBV19 and TRBJ2-2; D is ambiguous. Germline V CDR1 and CDR2: LNHDA, SQIVND (reference sequence). V was shortened by 6 bases and J by 6 bases, with 17 bases between the two germline ends. This CDR3 is 15 amino acids long. CDR3: CASSVSGLSPGELFF. CDR3 nucleotide sequence: TGTGCCAGTAGCGTGTCTGGGCTTTCACCCGGGGAGCTGTTTTTT.

This clone was counted only a few times. The chain is built from TRBV2 and TRBJ2-3, with a possible D match to TRBD1 (7 bases). The CDR3 contains 18 residues. The ends were cut back, 3 bases at V and 4 bases at J, with 23 bases in the middle. Germline V gene lookup returns CDR1 SNHLY and CDR2 FYNNEI. CDR3 loop: CASSDPRGQGGNADTQYF. In DNA form, the CDR3 reads TGTGCCAGCAGTGACCCTAGGGGGCAAGGCGGGAACGCAGATACGCAGTATTTT.

This clone was seen a few times. The CDR3: CASSLTGNPGELFF. The CDR3 DNA is TGCGCCAGCAGCTTGACAGGGAATCCCGGGGAGCTGTTTTTT. The genes are TRBV5-1 and TRBJ2-2; D perhaps matches TRBD1 (6 bases). Germline CDR1 SGHRS, CDR2 YFSETQ. CDR3 length: 14 amino acids. With 1 base removed from V and 6 bases from J, the gap between germline ends came to 10 bases.

The chain is built from TRBV30 and TRBJ1-2; 8 bases agree with TRBD1. Germline V CDR1 and CDR2: GTSNPN, SVGIG (reference sequence). V shed 3 bases, J shed 6 bases, and the junction held 6 bases outside the gene matches. The CDR3 covers 13 residues. CDR3 DNA sequence: TGTGCCTGGAGCATACAGGACAGGGATGGCTACACCTTC. This codes for CAWSIQDRDGYTF.

This chain connects TRBV4-2 to TRBJ1-1, with D hard to call. Germline V gene lookup returns CDR1 LGHNA and CDR2 YNFKEQ. The V and J ends lost 0 bases and 4 bases respectively, with 9 bases between them. The CDR3 loop spans 14 amino acids. The CDR3 DNA reads TGTGCCAGCAGCCAAGATGGCGGGAGCACTGAAGCTTTCTTT. It yields the protein CASSQDGGSTEAFF.

This chain links TRBV7-8 with TRBJ2-1; D not certain. V shed 7 bases and J shed 8 bases, with 15 bases lying between them. Looked up from germline, CDR1 is SGHVS and CDR2 is FQNEAQ. CDR3 length equals 13 residues. The CDR3 region has the DNA TGTGCCAGCACTCGGGTGTCGCGGTATGAGCAGTTCTTC. It yields the protein CASTRVSRYEQFF.

The chain has TRBV28 and TRBJ2-7; a possible D gene is TRBD1 (6 bases). Trimming cost V 6 bases and J 2 bases, with 11 bases left between them. This CDR3 is 13 amino acids long. Germline CDR1 and CDR2: MDHEN and SYDVKM. CDR3 bases: TGTGCCAGCAGGCTGACAGGAACCTACGAGCAGTACTTC. Translation gives CASRLTGTYEQYF.

This chain links TRBV5-1 with TRBJ1-2; TRBD1 matches 9 bases. V dropped 2 bases and J dropped 0; count of bases not matched to a gene: 5. This CDR3 spans 16 amino acids. Germline V gene lookup returns CDR1 SGHRS and CDR2 YFSETQ. CDR3 in DNA: TGCGCCAGCAGCTTATTGACAGGGGGGACTAACTATGGCTACACCTTC. It is translated as CASSLLTGGTNYGYTF.

Only a few counts were recorded for this clone. J is TRBJ1-2 and V is TRBV18; possibly TRBD1 for D (5 bases). Between the trimmed V and J ends, which lost 3 bases and 4 bases, there was a span of 12 bases. Per the germline V gene, CDR1 is KGHSH and CDR2 is LQKENI. The CDR3 runs to 14 residues. CDR3 sequence (DNA): TGTGCCAGCTCACCGCAGGGTCAGAGCTATGGCTACACCTTC. As protein: CASSPQGQSYGYTF.

V and J are TRBV5-4 and TRBJ2-3; the match to TRBD2 covers 9 bases. The CDR3 contains 14 residues. Germline V gene sequence: CDR1 SGHNT, CDR2 YYREEE (reference sequence). DNA of the CDR3: TGTGTCACCACCCCTAGCGGGGGCACAGATACGCAGTATTTT. Its translation: CVTTPSGGTDTQYF.

V and J are TRBV7-9 and TRBJ1-4; 7 bases agree with TRBD1. There are 15 residues in the CDR3. Germline-derived CDR1 and CDR2 are SEHNR and FQNEAQ (reference sequence). Trimming cost V 1 base and J 7 bases; bases outside gene matches: 6. This chain's CDR3 is CASSLDTGVGEKLFF. CDR3 DNA: TGTGCCAGCAGCTTAGATACAGGGGTTGGTGAAAAACTGTTTTTT.

This clone was found a few times. The CDR3, as DNA: TGCGCCAGCAGCTTTAGTAGGCTAGCGGGAATATTCGAGCAGTACTTC. Amino acids: CASSFSRLAGIFEQYF. V is TRBV5-1 and J is TRBJ2-7; 9 bases line up with TRBD2. V was pared by 2 bases and J by 6 bases, with 12 bases of the junction left unmatched. CDR1 is SGHRS, CDR2 YFSETQ, per germline. The CDR3 extends over 16 amino acids.

The sample holds a few counts of this clone. The V and J genes are TRBV13 and TRBJ2-1; D is perhaps TRBD2 (5 bases). This CDR3 has 12 amino acids. V lost 8 bases, J lost 0 bases, and 5 bases lay in between. In germline, CDR1 is PRHDT, CDR2 FYEKMQ (reference sequence). Here the CDR3 DNA reads TGTGCCAGCGGGAGCTCCTACAATGAGCAGTTCTTC. Translated: CASGSSYNEQFF.

The rearrangement uses TRBV5-1 and TRBJ1-3; a weak D match, TRBD1 (6 bases). There are 15 residues in the CDR3. The V gene lost 0 bases and the J gene lost 6 bases, with 13 bases spanning the gap. Germline loops: CDR1 SGHRS, CDR2 YFSETQ. As DNA, the CDR3 is TGCGCCAGCAGCTTGGGGCAGGGGTCAACAAACACCATATATTTT. It specifies CASSLGQGSTNTIYF. Based on the CDR3 plus reference TRBV5-1 and TRBJ1-3, the full variable domain is KAGVTQTPRYLIKTRGQQVTLSCSPISGHRSVSWYQQTPGQGLQFLFEYFSETQRNKGNFPGRFSGRQFSNSRSEMNVSTLELGDSALYLCASSLGQGSTNTIYFGEGSWLTVV.

The rearrangement links TRBV5-1 to TRBJ2-1; D is unclear. Trimming cost V 5 bases and J 3 bases, with 12 bases left between them. The length of the CDR3 is 14 residues. Germline CDR1 reads SGHRS; CDR2 reads YFSETQ. The CDR3 region has the DNA TGCGCCAGCAGTCCGACAATTAACTACAATGAGCAGTTCTTC. It translates to CASSPTINYNEQFF.